The TCR beta chain under discussion was sequenced for a study of shared clonotypes between healthy human individuals (dated by TCRdb to 2020 to 2022). Regarding the study in general: A few men and two women, aged 18 to 49 years, made up the cohort. For each donor, CD4 naive and CD4 memory were each run on three plates, CD8 naive on two plates, and CD8 memory on one plate. Per donor, leukapheresis produced somewhere between about 0.8 and 9.5 billion PBMCs. Blood TCR repertoires of about 5 healthy adults were deeply sequenced to estimate repertoire size and the extent of clonotype sharing between individuals. To increase sequencing depth and limit assay-specific biases, different laboratories used diverse techniques to prepare libraries and sequence TCR repertoires.

Regarding this clone: Its antigen specificity is not known. One base away there is no much larger clone; base qualities are not given.

What the authors observed across the whole study: The small number of donors limited the genetic and exposure-history diversity represented. Sampling was restricted to blood, and TCR repertoires in tissue are likely to differ from TCR repertoires in blood. Pairwise subsampling led to the expectation that sequencing depth would affect the degree of clonotype sharing among donors. Even with the large sequencing depth, rarefaction of the sorted-subset datasets indicated that sequencing was incomplete. Estimated clonotype richness was generally larger for naive than for memory subsets. Compared with non-shared clonotypes, the clonotypes found in all four sorted-subset donors had higher generation probabilities. Across a handful of donors, roughly 5.1% of naive CD4, approximately 3.5% of naive CD8, approximately 2.5% of memory CD4, and approximately 0.4% of memory CD8 clonotypes were shared.

CD8 naive samples were CD45RO-negative cells positively selected for CCR7, giving a CD45RA+CCR7+ population that excluded TemRA cells. The donors were healthy, HIV-negative adults with no recently reported acute infections or vaccinations. Only Caucasian adults living in Nashville, Tennessee, USA were represented among the donors. Blood was collected by leukapheresis, and PBMCs were isolated by Ficoll-Histopaque density gradient centrifugation and then cryopreserved in liquid nitrogen vapor phase. Analytical flow cytometry was used to check the purity and quantity of each magnetically sorted T cell population. Genomic DNA was isolated from every sorted fraction and measured by UV absorbance on a Nanodrop 2000c. Using the deep immunoSEQ assay, multiplex PCR amplified TCR CDR3 regions from genomic DNA. Genomic DNA extracted from each cell subset was distributed evenly over all wells of several immunoSEQ 96-well plates, and each plate served as one replicate. For sorted subsets, each replicate PCR was loaded with 150 to 250 ng genomic DNA, equivalent to 30,000 or so T cell genomes. The purified libraries were quantified using a Qubit 3.0 fluorometer, sized with a Bioanalyzer 2100, and then quantified again using the KAPA Library Quantification kit. Every immunoSEQ 96-well plate was sequenced on a dedicated single-read 150-cycle Illumina NextSeq 550 flow cell. The original pipeline was this. Because the immunoSEQ output included only junctional sequences and no quality scores, the filtering could not be the same as the filtering used for full-length reads. Sequences were annotated with PyIR, a Python wrapper for IgBLAST v1.9, and V/J genes and CDR3 were assigned using IMGT germline references. Reads were filtered out if the reads had weak V/J assignments (E-value above 1e-6), no CDR3, stop codons, out-of-frame junctions, or ambiguous translated residues. A V3J clonotype was defined by an identical inferred V gene, J gene, and CDR3 amino acid sequence. Percentage overlap between repertoires was computed as shared unique clonotypes divided by the size of the smaller repertoire. RTK rarefaction, the Chao1 estimator, and Recon v2.1 estimates of unobserved clonotypes were used to assess repertoire richness. For all TCRbeta clonotypes obtained by the gDNA method from a few donors, generation probabilities were computed with OLGA. Drawn from immuneACCESS, this table holds only the in-frame rearrangements with V and J called that TCRdb kept. Clones are partly lost; checked studies trace under half to an unresolved V gene and leave the rest unexplained. That table gives V, J and clone size, and the DNA gave D and trimming. This sample gives some 740,000 clones in total; nearly 95% of them show up just once. In total, the top ten clones hold about 24% of the sample.

The CDR3, cysteine through phenylalanine, is 15 amino acids long. The CDR3 DNA has 45 bases and is translated from base 1. Based on the germline V gene (reference sequence), the CDR1 and CDR2 sequences are LNHDA and SQIVND. Deletion took 7 bases off V and 9 bases off J, with a span of 22 bases between the germline ends. Recombination linked TRBV19 to TRBJ1-5; matching of 6 bases hints at TRBD1 as the D gene. The sequenced sample was naive CD8+ T cells sorted from blood. This specimen's cell subset or site label, per the study, means: CD45RA+CCR7+. The sequence was collected from a young man in good health. The CDR3 in this case is CASTQPVGAPGPQHF. The DNA is as follows: TGTGCCAGTACCCAACCGGTGGGGGCCCCAGGGCCCCAGCATTTT.